Described below is a single TCR beta chain sequence and its context. RNA transcripts served as the template for amplifying TCR beta CDR3 regions. First-round RT-PCR of the TCR CDR3 relied on the HTBI primer set. TCRdb passed the multiplex PCR reads through MiXCR, listing each CDR3 protein once. This sample has about 510,000 distinct CDR3 sequences, with 40% to 50% found just once. The sample belongs to a study of T cells in Graves' hyperthyroidism and ophthalmopathy. Diagnostic decisions used clinical symptoms, serum thyroxine and TRAb, thyroid ultrasound and orbital computed tomography. The CDR3 loop spans 14 amino acids. Trimming removed 7 bases at V and 7 bases at J, with 16 bases between. Germline CDR1 reads LNHDA; CDR2 reads SQIVND (reference sequence).

The rearrangement joins TRBV19 to TRBJ1-4, with D maybe TRBD1 (5 bases). Sequencing input: peripheral blood or thyroid tissue (not recorded which). The TCR comes from an adult woman with Graves' disease, either hyperthyroidism or ophthalmopathy (not recorded which). The chain's CDR3 is CASNIGKGPEKLFF. CDR3 in DNA: TGTGCCAGTAATATCGGAAAGGGACCTGAAAAACTGTTTTTT.